This is a list of T cell receptor beta chains from one sample in a study of T cell responses to AZD1222 COVID-19 vaccine. TCRdb keeps only in-frame clones here, not all; method: immunoSEQ multiplex PCR. The sample shows about 100,000 clones, around 87% of them seen only once. The source material was peripheral blood, sampled 28 days after the second AZD1222 dose. These receptor sequences come from an adult who received the AZD1222 COVID-19 vaccine. Each CDR3 is given with its conserved first and last residue. Each record gives: clone size, D gene, J gene, V gene, CDR3 DNA, CDR3 protein. D genes are given only for firm matches. Clone size is not always given. Where it is, it says once, few, many or a class for expanded clones.

>NA|NA|TRBJ2-7|TRBV5-1
TGCGCCAGCAGCTTGGACGGGAGCTCCTACGAGCAGTACTTC
CASSLDGSSYEQYF
>NA|NA|TRBJ2-6|TRBV4-2
TGTGCCAGCAGCCAAGGGGGCTCTGGGGCCAACGTCCTGACTTTC
CASSQGGSGANVLTF
>NA|NA|TRBJ1-1|TRBV20-1
TGCAGTGCTAGTAAAGTAAGGGGCGACGAGGGGAACACTGAAGCTTTCTTT
CSASKVRGDEGNTEAFF
>NA|NA|TRBJ2-7|TRBV3-1/TRBV3-2
TGTGCCAGCAGCCAAAACTGGGGAAAGGGTCACGAGCAGTACTTC
CASSQNWGKGHEQYF
>NA|NA|TRBJ1-4|TRBV5-1
TGCGCCAGCAGCAGGGATCCCTCTGGAACTAATGAAAAACTGTTTTTT
CASSRDPSGTNEKLFF
>few|NA|TRBJ1-6|TRBV4-1
TGCGCCAGCAGCCCCCCCGGGGTTGGATCACCCCTCCACTTT
CASSPPGVGSPLHF
>once|TRBD1|TRBJ1-6|TRBV5-1
TGCGCCAGCAGACTACAGGGGTCGAATTCACCCCTCCACTTT
CASRLQGSNSPLHF
>NA|NA|TRBJ1-1|TRBV5-1
TGCGCCAGCAGCTTGGTACCAGGGGACACTGAAGCTTTCTTT
CASSLVPGDTEAFF
>NA|TRBD2|TRBJ2-1|TRBV6-2/TRBV6-3
TGTGCCAGCAGCCGTAGACTAGCGGGACGGATTATTTATAGTGAGCAGTTCTTC
CASSRRLAGRIIYSEQFF
>NA|NA|TRBJ2-2|TRBV12-3/TRBV12-4
TGTGCCAGCACCTCTAAGGGCACCGGGGAGCTGTTTTTT
CASTSKGTGELFF
>NA|NA|TRBJ1-3|TRBV9
TGTGCCAGCAGCGAGGGGCAGGGCCCTGGAAACACCATATATTTT
CASSEGQGPGNTIYF
>NA|NA|TRBJ2-5|TRBV5-1
TGCGCCAGCAGCTTGGGATCAAGGCACTACCAAGAGACCCAGTACTTC
CASSLGSRHYQETQYF
>NA|NA|TRBJ1-2|TRBV27
TGTGCCAGCAGGCGGCAGCTTAACTATGGCTACACCTTC
CASRRQLNYGYTF
>once|TRBD1|TRBJ2-3|TRBV30
TGTGCCTGGAGTGCAGGACCGGGACAGGGGGCAGATACGCAGTATTTT
CAWSAGPGQGADTQYF
>NA|NA|TRBJ1-1|TRBV4-2
TGTGCCAGCAGCCACAGGGGACAGAACACTGAAGCTTTCTTT
CASSHRGQNTEAFF
>once|NA|TRBJ1-4|TRBV30
TGTGCCTGGAGCCACGGGGGCTTGGGGGAAAAACTGTTTTTT
CAWSHGGLGEKLFF
>NA|NA|TRBJ1-5|TRBV6-4
TGTGCCAGCAGTGACTCACCCAATCAGCCCCAGCATTTT
CASSDSPNQPQHF
>NA|NA|TRBJ1-4|TRBV12-2
TGTGCAAGTCGCTTAGCGTGCCCCCGGCGAACTAATGAAAAACTGTTTTTT
CASRLACPRRTNEKLFF
>NA|NA|TRBJ1-2|TRBV9
TGTGCCAGCAGCGGTTCATCCCTGGGGGGCTACACCTTC
CASSGSSLGGYTF